These 25 T cell receptor beta chains were sequenced from one sample in a study of T cell clonality in common variable immunodeficiency. Study-wide points: In common variable immunodeficiency, TCR beta chains reportedly carried fewer deletions and N-nucleotide insertions.

The antigens these receptors bind are not known. Clones were read by immunoSEQ multiplex PCR, and TCRdb kept only the in-frame ones, dropping some. The specimen has about 23,000 clones, none found just once. Specimen: peripheral blood mononuclear cells. All receptors derive from a human donor with common variable immunodeficiency.

This clone was seen more than once but under ten times. The CDR3 is CASSEFGGYYNEQFF. CDR3 DNA, as far as it was read: TGTGCCAGCAGTGAATTCGGGGGGTATTACAATGAG. J is TRBJ2-1 and V is TRBV2; 7 bases are shared with TRBD2. The sequence runs out 3 residues before the end of the CDR3; the remainder is reconstructed from the germline J gene. The J segment lost 4 bases and the V segment lost 2 bases, leaving 5 bases of the junction unmatched. CDR3 length equals 15 residues. Germline CDR1 SNHLY, CDR2 FYNNEI.

This clone appeared a few times. The covered CDR3 bases are TGTGCCAGTAGTATAGGCCATGGGGCGACCACTGAA. It encodes CASSIGHGATTE. In full, the CDR3 reads CASSIGHGATTEAFF. V gene TRBV19 combines with J gene TRBJ1-1, with D possibly being TRBD1 (5 bases). The CDR3 is cut off 3 residues early in the read; its end comes from the germline J gene. Germline CDR1 is LNHDA and CDR2 is SQIVND (reference sequence). V was pared by 1 base and J by 4 bases, with 13 bases between. The CDR3 sequence is 15 residues long.

As to this clone: The read is 3 residues too short to cover the CDR3 end, so that end is filled in from the germline J gene. V gene TRBV18 combines with J gene TRBJ1-6, with 8 bases aligning to TRBD1. V shed 5 bases, J shed 6 bases, and the junction held 12 bases outside the gene matches. CDR3 length: 17 residues. Per the germline V gene, CDR1 is KGHSH and CDR2 is LQKENI. This CDR3 is CASSSGGSGQGNSPLHF. Partial CDR3 DNA: TGTGCCAGCTCATCCGGAGGGTCAGGACAGGGTAATTCACCC. Full variable domain (missing parts from reference TRBV18 and TRBJ1-6): NAGVMQNPRHLVRRRGQEARLRCSPMKGHSHVYWYRQLPEEGLKFMVYLQKENIIDESGMPKERFSAEFPKEGPSILRIQQVVRGDSAAYFCASSSGGSGQGNSPLHFGNGTRLTVT.

In the case of this clone: Coverage ceases 3 residues before the CDR3 finishes, and the germline J gene fills in the end. The chain joins TRBV6-2 or TRBV6-3 to TRBJ2-1; possibly TRBD1 for D (6 bases). Trimming cost V 8 bases and J 8 bases, with 19 bases left between them. The CDR3 sequence is 14 residues long. CDR1 and CDR2 (germline): MNHEY, SVGEGT. Incomplete CDR3 DNA: TGTGCCAGCGGCCCGGGACATTCGGTCGATGAG. It is translated as CASGPGHSVDE. The CDR3 in its entirety is CASGPGHSVDEQFF.

With regard to this clone: The read ends 3 residues before the CDR3 terminus; that terminus is restored from the germline J gene. This chain joins TRBV5-5 and TRBJ2-7; a possible D gene is TRBD2 (6 bases). CDR1 is SGHKS and CDR2 is YYEKEE in the germline V gene (reference sequence). V gave up 4 bases and J gave up 0 bases, with 11 bases separating them. CDR3 size: 14 residues. The sequenced CDR3 bases are TGTGCCAGCAGCGACCCCGGGGGCTCCTACGAG. This encodes CASSDPGGSYE. The complete CDR3 reads CASSDPGGSYEQYF. Looking up the rest from reference TRBV5-5 and TRBJ2-7 gives the full variable domain: DAGVTQSPTHLIKTRGQQVTLRCSPISGHKSVSWYQQVLGQGPQFIFQYYEKEERGRGNFPDRFSARQFPNYSSELNVNALLLGDSALYLCASSDPGGSYEQYFGPGTRLTVT.

This clone was recorded at least ten times. CDR3 DNA (partial): TGCAGTGCTCCATACGGACAGGGAGCCTATGGC. It yields the protein CSAPYGQGAYG. The CDR3 in its entirety is CSAPYGQGAYGYTF. V gene TRBV20-1 combines with J gene TRBJ1-2; the match to TRBD1 covers 8 bases. The sequence runs out 3 residues before the end of the CDR3; the remainder is reconstructed from the germline J gene. Germline V gene lookup returns CDR1 DFQATT and CDR2 SNEGSKA (reference sequence). CDR3 length equals 14 residues. V gave up 5 bases and J gave up 4 bases; unmatched junction bases: 9.

In this sample, this clone turned up a few times. Read coverage stops 3 residues before the CDR3 terminus; the germline J gene supplies the remainder. V gene TRBV29-1 combines with J gene TRBJ2-7, with 8 bases aligning to TRBD2. Germline lookup yields CDR1 SQVTM and CDR2 ANQGSEA. The CDR3 length is 14 residues. V shed 6 bases, J shed 1 base, and the junction held 8 bases outside the gene matches. CDR3 DNA, as far as it was read: TGCAGCGTCGCTGCGGGGGGCTTGTCCTACGAG. It specifies CSVAAGGLSYE. The whole CDR3 protein is CSVAAGGLSYEQYF.

This clone was counted only a few times. The CDR3 end falls 3 residues outside the read, so it is completed with the germline J gene. The V and J genes are TRBV5-5 and TRBJ2-7; D possibly corresponds to TRBD1 (6 bases). Germline lookup yields CDR1 SGHKS and CDR2 YYEKEE (reference sequence). The CDR3 spans 14 residues. The V end was cut by 4 bases, the J end by 0 bases, with 11 bases between. The CDR3 spells CASSPRGNSYEQYF. CDR3 DNA, as far as it was read: TGTGCCAGCAGCCCCAGGGGAAACTCCTACGAG.

This clone came up a few times. The observed sequence ends 3 residues before the CDR3 terminus, with the missing tail filled in from the germline J gene. The rearrangement joins TRBV19 to TRBJ1-5; the D gene is possibly TRBD1 (6 bases). V was clipped by 3 bases and J by 0 bases, with 9 bases between them. The CDR3 totals 15 residues. Germline values: CDR1 LNHDA, CDR2 SQIVND (reference sequence). This CDR3 is CASSIGTLSNQPQHF. The covered CDR3 bases are TGTGCCAGTAGTATTGGGACACTTAGCAATCAGCCC. Supplemented by reference TRBV19 and TRBJ1-5, the full variable domain reads DGGITQSPKYLFRKEGQNVTLSCEQNLNHDAMYWYRQDPGQGLRLIYYSQIVNDFQKGDIAEGYSVSREKKESFPLTVTSAQKNPTAFYLCASSIGTLSNQPQHFGDGTRLSIL.

This clone was detected many times. The chain's CDR3 is CASSLGGAEETPLHF. CDR3 DNA, as far as it was read: TGCGCCAGCAGCTTGGGGGGCGCAGAGGAAACACCC. This rearrangement joins TRBV5-1 to TRBJ1-6, with D possibly TRBD1 on 5 matching bases. The CDR3 end falls 3 residues outside the read, so it is completed with the germline J gene. Germline values: CDR1 SGHRS, CDR2 YFSETQ. The V end lost 0 bases, the J end lost 11 bases, and 15 bases lay between the germline ends. The CDR3 consists of 15 residues.

This clone was counted a few times. The read ends 3 residues early relative to the CDR3; the germline J gene fills the gap. The chain is built from TRBV2 and TRBJ2-3; perhaps TRBD2 as D (5 bases). V was pared by 1 base and J by 0 bases, with 11 bases between. The CDR3 has 16 residues. Germline lookup yields CDR1 SNHLY and CDR2 FYNNEI. The CDR3 bases that were read are TGTGCCAGCAGTGAAGGTTGGCGGGCTAGCACAGATACG. The encoded protein is CASSEGWRASTDT. The whole CDR3 protein is CASSEGWRASTDTQYF.

With respect to this clone: The read is 3 residues too short to cover the CDR3 end, so that end is filled in from the germline J gene. The rearrangement uses TRBV29-1 and TRBJ2-7; tentative D call: TRBD1 (5 bases). Trimming removed 0 bases at V and 6 bases at J, with 9 bases between. CDR3 length: 12 amino acids. Germline assignment: CDR1 SQVTM and CDR2 ANQGSEA. The chain's CDR3 is CSVEEGRGEQYF. The sequenced part of the CDR3 DNA is TGCAGCGTTGAAGAGGGTAGGGGCGAG.

This clone occurred many times. Read coverage stops 3 residues before the CDR3 terminus; the germline J gene supplies the remainder. The chain combines TRBV19 with TRBJ2-7, with TRBD1 matching over 7 bases. Trimming removed 2 bases from V and 2 bases from J; junction bases left unmatched: 3. This CDR3 comprises 14 residues. Germline V lookup: CDR1 LNHDA, CDR2 SQIVND (reference sequence). CDR3 DNA (partial): TGTGCCAGTAGTATATGGACAGGCACCTACGAG. Amino acid sequence: CASSIWTGTYE. The full CDR3 protein is CASSIWTGTYEQYF.

This clone was seen repeatedly, ten times or more. Sequencing ends 3 residues short of the CDR3 end; the germline J gene provides the rest. The gene calls are TRBV2 and TRBJ2-1, with D unclear. The CDR3 runs to 13 residues. V gave up 5 bases and J gave up 4 bases, with 9 bases separating them. In germline, CDR1 is SNHLY, CDR2 FYNNEI. CDR3 sequence reads: CASSLTNYNEQFF. The covered CDR3 bases are TGTGCCAGCAGTCTTACTAATTACAATGAG.

Notes on this clone: Read sequence stops 3 residues before the CDR3 end, and the germline J gene provides the missing end. The chain uses TRBV18 and TRBJ1-1; possible D gene TRBD1, 5 bases. The CDR3 is 17 residues long. Trimming took off 3 bases at V and 4 bases at J, with 21 bases between the two ends. From germline, CDR1 is KGHSH and CDR2 LQKENI. The CDR3 loop reads CASSPGVREEFVTEAFF. Partial CDR3 DNA: TGTGCCAGCTCACCCGGCGTCAGGGAAGAATTTGTCACTGAA.

Points on this clone: The CDR3 goes on 3 residues after the read ends, and that part is filled in from the germline J gene. This sequence joins TRBV7-6 and TRBJ2-7; a weak D match, TRBD1 (6 bases). Germline lookup yields CDR1 SGHVS and CDR2 FNYEAQ. Trimming removed 5 bases from V and 0 bases from J, with 8 bases in between. The CDR3 runs to 13 residues. CDR3 in amino acids: CASSRQASYEQYF. The DNA read from the CDR3 is TGTGCCAGCAGCCGACAGGCCTCCTACGAG.

Regarding this clone: The CDR3 end lies 3 residues beyond the end of the read and is filled in from the germline J gene. The rearrangement joins TRBV30 to TRBJ2-1; 14 bases match TRBD2. V lost 2 bases and J lost 7; bases outside the gene matches: 7. The CDR3 runs 16 residues. The germline V gene encodes CDR1 GTSNPN and CDR2 SVGIG (reference sequence). This CDR3 is CAWSTTSGGGLNEQFF. The part of the CDR3 DNA that was read is TGTGCCTGGAGTACGACTAGCGGGGGGGGATTGAATGAG.

As concerns this clone: Read sequence stops 3 residues before the CDR3 end, and the germline J gene provides the missing end. The gene calls are TRBV19 and TRBJ2-3, with TRBD1 matching over 7 bases. The junction had 7 bases not matched to a gene; V was cut back by 3 bases and J by 1 base. The length of the CDR3 is 16 residues. Germline-derived CDR1 and CDR2 are LNHDA and SQIVND (reference sequence). Partial CDR3 DNA: TGTGCCAGTAGTATGGACACAGGGGAAGGCACAGATACG. This encodes CASSMDTGEGTDT. The whole CDR3 region reads CASSMDTGEGTDTQYF.

This clone was counted ten times or more. The read terminates 3 residues before the CDR3 end, so the remaining end is supplied by the germline J gene. The chain uses TRBV5-1 and TRBJ1-3; weak D call: TRBD1 (5 bases). Germline CDR1 SGHRS, CDR2 YFSETQ. The CDR3 has 15 residues. Between the trimmed V and J ends, which lost 5 bases and 3 bases, there was a span of 15 bases. The CDR3 here is CASSDRGDGGNTIYF. The CDR3 DNA, read in part, is TGCGCCAGCAGTGATAGAGGGGATGGTGGAAACACC.

On this clone itself: The CDR3 end falls 3 residues outside the read, so it is completed with the germline J gene. The rearrangement links TRBV18 to TRBJ1-1; 8 bases agree with TRBD1. Looked up from germline, CDR1 is KGHSH and CDR2 is LQKENI. The CDR3 runs to 15 residues. Unmatched junction bases numbered 6, after V lost 4 bases and J lost 2 bases. CDR3 in amino acids: CASSLGQGINTEAFF. The CDR3 DNA, read in part, is TGTGCCAGCTCACTCGGACAGGGAATAAACACTGAA. Variable domain in full (rest from reference TRBV18 and TRBJ1-1): NAGVMQNPRHLVRRRGQEARLRCSPMKGHSHVYWYRQLPEEGLKFMVYLQKENIIDESGMPKERFSAEFPKEGPSILRIQQVVRGDSAAYFCASSLGQGINTEAFFGQGTRLTVV.

This clone was counted at least ten times. CDR3 DNA, as far as it was read: TGCAGTGCTAAGCCCCCCACTGAA. Protein sequence: CSAKPPTE. The whole CDR3 sequence reads CSAKPPTEAFF. The chain has TRBV20-1 and TRBJ1-1; no clear D gene. The sequenced fragment ends 3 residues before the CDR3 boundary, so the rest is inferred from the germline J gene. The V end lost 4 bases, the J end lost 4 bases, and 7 bases lay between the germline ends. CDR3 length: 11 residues. Germline CDR1 DFQATT, CDR2 SNEGSKA (reference sequence).

Details on this clone: Read data end 3 residues before the CDR3 end; the end is taken from the germline J gene. This chain links TRBV19 with TRBJ2-1; 7 nucleotides line up with TRBD1. V was clipped by 9 bases and J by 9 bases; unmatched bases: 17. Germline-derived CDR1 and CDR2 are LNHDA and SQIVND (reference sequence). The CDR3 sequence is 15 residues long. CDR3: CASHGALQGNTEQFF. The sequenced part of the CDR3 DNA is TGTGCCAGCCACGGTGCGCTACAGGGGAACACTGAG.

On this clone: With the read ending 3 residues before the CDR3 end, the germline J gene is used to fill in that end. The V gene is TRBV6-1, the J gene TRBJ2-5, with 9 bases matching TRBD2. The ends lost 1 base at V and 3 bases at J; junction bases unmatched: 3. The germline V gene has CDR1 MNHNS and CDR2 SASEGT. The CDR3 is made up of 15 amino acids. The CDR3 sequence is CASSEGSSGKETQYF. The CDR3 DNA, read in part, is TGTGCCAGCAGTGAAGGGTCTAGCGGGAAAGAGACC.

About this clone itself: The read ends 3 residues early relative to the CDR3; the germline J gene fills the gap. The J gene is TRBJ1-1, the V gene TRBV10-2; no clear D gene. The CDR3 covers 13 residues. V was trimmed by 6 bases and J by 4 bases, leaving 12 bases between them. Germline lookup yields CDR1 WSHSY and CDR2 SAAADI. The sequenced CDR3 bases are TGCGCCAGCAGAAGGACTTGGGGCACTGAA. Amino acid sequence: CASRRTWGTE. In full, the CDR3 is CASRRTWGTEAFF.

About this clone itself: The read comes to an end 3 residues before the CDR3 does, leaving the germline J gene to fill in the end. This rearrangement joins TRBV20-1 to TRBJ2-7, with TRBD2 identical over 7 bases. V was pared by 5 bases and J by 3 bases, with 7 bases of the junction left unmatched. The CDR3 runs 13 residues. The germline gives CDR1 DFQATT, CDR2 SNEGSKA (reference sequence). CDR3 region: CSASRGLNYEQYF. The part of the CDR3 DNA that was read is TGCAGTGCTTCCCGGGGACTAAACTACGAG.